Presented here are 14 T cell receptor beta chains from one specimen sequenced in a study of tissue T cells after allogeneic stem cell transplantation. Using immunoSEQ multiplex PCR, the repertoire was profiled, and TCRdb retains in-frame clones only, with some absent. In the table there are roughly 8,600 clones, 37% of which are singletons. Time point meaning: mouse harvest day 14 after allogeneic transplant. Mouse grafts combined 10^7 T-cell-depleted bone marrow cells with 10^6 splenic CD5+ T cells. Sequencing was carried out using skin. Receptors were obtained from a female BALB/c mouse given C57BL/6 T cells with graft-versus-host disease after an allogeneic hematopoietic cell transplant.

A few counts support this clone. Germline and genes: mouse. With the read ending 1 residue before the CDR3 end, the germline J gene is used to fill in that end. This chain joins TRBV3 and TRBJ2-7, with 11 bases aligning to TRBD2. The CDR3 has 14 residues. Trimming removed 6 bases from V and 7 bases from J; junction bases left unmatched: 8. Germline CDR1 and CDR2: SNHLY and FYNGKV (reference sequence). The covered CDR3 bases are TGTGCCAGCAGGGCCGGGACTGGGGGTTGGGAACAGTAC. Protein sequence: CASRAGTGGWEQY. The CDR3 in full is CASRAGTGGWEQYF.

With respect to this clone: The gene names here belong to mouse. The read falls 1 residue short of the CDR3 end, and the missing part is taken from the germline J gene. V is TRBV3 and J is TRBJ2-4, with D unclear. This CDR3 has 13 amino acids. With 6 bases removed from V and 0 bases from J, the gap between germline ends came to 7 bases. Looked up from germline, CDR1 is SNHLY and CDR2 is FYNGKV (reference sequence). The CDR3 reads CASSPNSQNTLYF. The CDR3 bases that were read are TGTGCCAGCAGTCCTAATAGTCAAAACACCTTGTAC.

This clone is a singleton in its sample. Gene names and germline refer to mouse. Read coverage stops 1 residue before the CDR3 terminus; the germline J gene supplies the remainder. V and J are TRBV17 and TRBJ2-7; D call uncertain. Germline V gene data show CDR1 as MNHDT and CDR2 as YYDKIL. The V end lost 0 bases, the J end lost 3 bases, and 3 bases lay between the germline ends. CDR3 size: 12 residues. The CDR3 protein is CASSRDSYEQYF. Incomplete CDR3 DNA: TGTGCTAGCAGTAGAGACAGCTATGAACAGTAC.

This clone was recorded a few times. Germline and genes here are mouse. Read coverage stops 1 residue before the CDR3 terminus; the germline J gene supplies the remainder. This chain links TRBV23 with TRBJ2-7; the D segment call TRBD2 is taken from the table without a DNA check. The germline V gene has CDR1 KGHTA and CDR2 FQNQQP. The CDR3 has 15 amino acids. The CDR3 bases that were read are TGCTCCAGCAGTCAATCGAGGGGGGGAGGAGATGAACAGTAC. Residues: CSSSQSRGGGDEQY. The full CDR3 protein reads CSSSQSRGGGDEQYF. The full variable domain, with the rest looked up from reference TRBV23 and TRBJ2-7, is DAAVTQKPRYLIKMKGQEAEMKCIPEKGHTAVFWYQQKQSKELKFLIYFQNQQPLDQIDMVKERFSAVCPSSSLCSLGIRTCEAEDSALYLCSSSQSRGGGDEQYFGPGTRLTVL.

On this clone itself: Genes and germline are mouse. The read is 1 residue too short to cover the CDR3 end, so that end is filled in from the germline J gene. The rearrangement joins TRBV3 to TRBJ1-4; weak D call: TRBD1 (5 bases). The germline V gene encodes CDR1 SNHLY and CDR2 FYNGKV (reference sequence). The CDR3 loop spans 14 amino acids. V was shortened by 1 base and J by 7 bases, with 10 bases between the two germline ends. The chain's CDR3 is CASSLGQGGERLFF. The DNA read from the CDR3 is TGTGCCAGCAGCTTAGGGCAGGGAGGCGAAAGATTATTT.

As concerns this clone: Here the gene names and germline are mouse. The read ends 1 residue before the CDR3 terminus; that terminus is restored from the germline J gene. Other DNA sequences in this sample translate to the same CDR3. The chain employs TRBV26 and TRBJ1-2; no clear D. The CDR3 has 11 amino acids. Germline V gene lookup returns CDR1 KGHPV and CDR2 FQNQEV (reference sequence). V lost 2 bases, J lost 3 bases, and 1 base lay in between. CDR3 DNA (partial): TGTGCCAGCAGTCTGGACTCCGACTACACC. Protein product: CASSLDSDYT. The entire CDR3 is CASSLDSDYTF. Full variable domain (outside the CDR3, taken from reference TRBV26 and TRBJ1-2): NSKVIQTPRYLVKGQGQKAKMRCIPEKGHPVVFWYQQNKNNEFKFLINFQNQEVLQQIDMTEKRFSAECPSNSPCSLEIQSSEAGDSALYLCASSLDSDYTFGSGTRLLVI.

In regard to this clone: Mouse names are used for the genes. CDR3 DNA, as far as it was read: TGTGCCAGCAGCCAAGACAGGGTTGAACAGTAC. Protein sequence: CASSQDRVEQY. In full, the CDR3 reads CASSQDRVEQYF. The rearrangement uses TRBV5 and TRBJ2-7, with D possibly matching TRBD1 (5 bases). Sequencing ends 1 residue short of the CDR3 end; the germline J gene provides the rest. This CDR3 region has 12 residues. CDR1 is LGHNA, CDR2 YNLKQL, per germline (reference sequence). Trimming stripped 0 bases from V and 6 bases from J, with 6 bases between.

Regarding this clone: Gene names and germline match the mouse. The part of the CDR3 DNA that was read is TGTGCCAGCAGTACTCGACTGGGGGATTATGAACAGTAC. Its translation is CASSTRLGDYEQY. The whole CDR3 protein is CASSTRLGDYEQYF. This rearrangement joins TRBV19 to TRBJ2-7, with TRBD2 matching 9 bases. The read is 1 residue too short to cover the CDR3 end, so that end is filled in from the germline J gene. With V trimmed by 3 bases and J by 4 bases, 5 bases remained unmatched. Per the germline V gene, CDR1 is FNHDT and CDR2 is SITEND (reference sequence). The length of the CDR3 is 14 residues.

This clone is judged medium-sized. The gene names given are mouse names. The CDR3 is cut off 1 residue early in the read; its end comes from the germline J gene. This sequence joins TRBV26 and TRBJ2-7, with D possibly being TRBD2 (5 bases). The ends were cut back, 4 bases at V and 3 bases at J, with 10 bases in the middle. CDR3 size: 13 residues. CDR1 and CDR2 from the germline V gene are KGHPV and FQNQEV (reference sequence). CDR3 bases read: TGTGCCAGCAGTCCCCTGGGTGTCTATGAACAGTAC. It is translated as CASSPLGVYEQY. The whole CDR3 protein is CASSPLGVYEQYF.

With respect to this clone: The genes are named according to mouse. The CDR3 loop is CASSPRGNSGNTLYF. The CDR3 DNA, read in part, is TGTGCCAGCTCCCCGCGGGGGAATTCTGGAAATACGCTCTAT. The chain combines TRBV12-1 with TRBJ1-3; TRBD1 is a possible D gene (5 bases). The missing CDR3 end, 1 residue past where the read stops, is filled in from the germline J gene. V dropped 4 bases and J dropped 0 bases, with 12 bases sitting between them. CDR1 is SGHSN and CDR2 is HYEKVE in the germline V gene. This CDR3 contains 15 residues.

This clone has only a few counts. Gene labels here are mouse ones. The read stops 1 residue short of the end of the CDR3; the missing end is completed from the germline J gene. V is TRBV3 and J is TRBJ2-2; 10 bases match TRBD2. The V and J ends lost 1 base and 6 bases, in that order; junction bases with no gene match: 2. The V gene's germline CDR1 is SNHLY and CDR2 FYNGKV (reference sequence). The CDR3 covers 15 residues. The CDR3 bases that were read are TGTGCCAGCAGCTTAGGCTGGGGGGGCGCCGGGCAGCTCTAC. As protein: CASSLGWGGAGQLY. The whole CDR3 region reads CASSLGWGGAGQLYF. Complete variable domain (other parts from reference TRBV3 and TRBJ2-2): GPKVLQIPSHQIIDMGQMVTLNCDPVSNHLYFYWYKQILGQQMEFLVNFYNGKVMEKSKLFKDQFSVERPDGSYFTLKIQPTALEDSAVYFCASSLGWGGAGQLYFGEGSKLTVL.

By share, this clone ranks as medium-sized. Gene names are the mouse ones. The read is 1 residue too short to cover the CDR3 end, so that end is filled in from the germline J gene. V and J are TRBV26 and TRBJ1-3; D uncertain. V lost 2 bases and J lost 0, with 5 bases in between. Per germline, CDR1 KGHPV and CDR2 FQNQEV (reference sequence). The CDR3 has 14 amino acids. The covered CDR3 bases are TGTGCCAGCAGTCTGGAGAATTCTGGAAATACGCTCTAT. It codes for CASSLENSGNTLY. The CDR3 in its entirety is CASSLENSGNTLYF. Combining the CDR3 with reference TRBV26 and TRBJ1-3 gives the whole variable domain NSKVIQTPRYLVKGQGQKAKMRCIPEKGHPVVFWYQQNKNNEFKFLINFQNQEVLQQIDMTEKRFSAECPSNSPCSLEIQSSEAGDSALYLCASSLENSGNTLYFGEGSRLIVV.

By share, this clone counts as medium-sized. The gene names given are mouse names. The read ends 1 residue shy of where the CDR3 ends; the end is completed using the germline J gene. The genes are TRBV13-2 and TRBJ2-1; 11 nucleotides agree with TRBD2. The CDR3 consists of 14 residues. The germline V gene has CDR1 NNHNN and CDR2 SYGAGS (reference sequence). V gave up 5 bases and J gave up 2 bases; unmatched junction bases: 0. CDR3 DNA (partial): TGTGCCAGCGGGGACTGGGGGGACTATGCTGAGCAGTTC. Translation gives CASGDWGDYAEQF. The whole CDR3 protein is CASGDWGDYAEQFF.

As concerns this clone: Mouse gene names apply. The CDR3 is cut off 1 residue early in the read; its end comes from the germline J gene. This rearrangement joins TRBV3 to TRBJ2-2, with TRBD1 identical over 9 bases. The V and J ends lost 6 bases and 4 bases, in that order; junction bases with no gene match: 0. CDR1 and CDR2 (germline): SNHLY, FYNGKV (reference sequence). CDR3 length: 13 amino acids. The CDR3 region is CASRDRGTGQLYF. The sequenced part of the CDR3 DNA is TGTGCCAGCAGGGACAGGGGCACCGGGCAGCTCTAC.